What follows are 24 T cell receptor beta chains derived from one specimen sequenced in a study of spatial heterogeneity in lung cancer. Described time point: sample taken at primary tumor resection. Unsorted samples of tumor, nontumor lung or frozen PBMC had their whole RNA sequenced. TCRdb processed the 5' RACE reads anew with MiXCR; each CDR3 protein has one entry. This table has more than 75,000 distinct CDR3 sequences, about 12% appearing once. The source was PBMCs, collected at surgery. The source is a male donor with early-stage non-small cell lung cancer.

The sample holds many counts of this clonotype. Here the CDR3 DNA reads TGTGCCAGCAACCGGGACCTCCGGGAGACCCAGTACTTC. Amino acid sequence: CASNRDLRETQYF. The chain recombines TRBV6-6 with TRBJ2-5, with D perhaps TRBD1 or TRBD2 (5 bases each). This CDR3 has 13 amino acids. The V gene's germline CDR1 is MNHNY and CDR2 SVGAGI (reference sequence). The V and J ends lost 7 bases and 5 bases respectively, with 14 bases between them.

This clonotype has a handful of counts. The chain joins TRBV6-6 to TRBJ2-5, with 11 bases identical to TRBD2. Trimming removed 6 bases from V and 5 bases from J; junction bases left unmatched: 11. The CDR3 contains 16 residues. Germline CDR1 MNHNY, CDR2 SVGAGI (reference sequence). The CDR3: CASSDPSSGRRETQYF. CDR3 in DNA: TGTGCCAGCAGCGACCCGTCTAGCGGGAGGAGGGAGACCCAGTACTTC.

The V call is TRBV29-1, the J call TRBJ2-1; tentative D call: TRBD1 (5 bases). Per the germline V gene, CDR1 is SQVTM and CDR2 is ANQGSEA. CDR3 length: 18 residues. V dropped 7 bases and J dropped 3 bases, with 28 bases sitting between them. The CDR3 sequence: CSAGQLRVKADNYNEQFF. The CDR3 DNA reads TGCAGCGCCGGACAACTAAGAGTTAAGGCCGATAACTACAATGAGCAGTTCTTC.

This clonotype was counted only a few times. The chain joins TRBV11-2 to TRBJ2-3; D may be TRBD1 (6 bases). The germline gives CDR1 SGHAT, CDR2 FQNNGV. The CDR3 has 18 amino acids. Trimming took off 4 bases at V and 4 bases at J, with 24 bases between the two ends. The CDR3 here is CASSWGVRQDPWADTQYF. CDR3 nucleotide sequence: TGTGCCAGCAGCTGGGGCGTCAGACAGGACCCCTGGGCAGATACGCAGTATTTT.

This clonotype was detected many times. The J gene is TRBJ1-2, the V gene TRBV3-1; 9 nucleotides line up with TRBD1. The V and J ends lost 5 bases and 7 bases, in that order; junction bases with no gene match: 5. Per the germline V gene, CDR1 is LGHDT and CDR2 is YNNKEL (reference sequence). This CDR3 spans 13 amino acids. CDR3 nucleotides: TGTGCCAGCAGCGACAGGGGGTTAGGTGGCTACACCTTC. Its protein product is CASSDRGLGGYTF.

The CDR3 reads CASSLGGNPSNQPQHF. CDR3 in DNA: TGTGCCAGCAGCTTAGGGGGAAACCCGAGCAATCAGCCCCAGCATTTT. V is TRBV7-2 and J is TRBJ1-5; unclear D gene. The CDR3 runs 16 residues. Germline CDR1 SGHTA, CDR2 FQGNSA. V gave up 1 base and J gave up 1 base, with 11 bases separating them.

This clonotype appeared many times. The chain combines TRBV5-1 with TRBJ1-2, with a possible D match to TRBD1 (5 bases). Trimming stripped 1 base from V and 1 base from J, with 8 bases between. The V gene's germline CDR1 is SGHRS and CDR2 YFSETQ. This CDR3 is built from 14 residues. CDR3 DNA sequence: TGCGCCAGCAGCTTGAGACAGAATAACTATGGCTACACCTTC. Its protein is CASSLRQNNYGYTF.

This clonotype was recorded a few times. The chain employs TRBV7-9 and TRBJ2-5, with 9 bases fitting TRBD1. This CDR3 has 15 amino acids. The J segment lost 5 bases and the V segment lost 3 bases, leaving 7 bases of the junction unmatched. Per the germline V gene, CDR1 is SEHNR and CDR2 is FQNEAQ (reference sequence). The CDR3 bases are TGTGCCAGCAGCTTCGGGACAGGGAGAGGCGAGACCCAGTACTTC. It encodes CASSFGTGRGETQYF.

The gene calls are TRBV7-7 and TRBJ2-5, with D perhaps TRBD1 (5 bases). The ends were cut back, 0 bases at V and 4 bases at J, with 12 bases in the middle. The CDR3 has 15 residues. From germline, CDR1 is SSHAT and CDR2 FNYEAQ (reference sequence). The CDR3 protein is CASSLAPGHGETQYF. In DNA, the CDR3 is TGTGCCAGCAGCTTAGCGCCAGGGCATGGAGAGACCCAGTACTTC.

This clonotype was observed many times. The chain is built from TRBV5-6 and TRBJ2-1, with TRBD2 as a possible D gene (7 bases). Trimming stripped 0 bases from V and 4 bases from J, with 14 bases between. CDR1 SGHDT and CDR2 YYEEEE come from the germline V gene. This CDR3 is 16 amino acids long. CDR3 nucleotide sequence: TGTGCCAGCAGCTTGGATAGGGGGGGCCCTTACAATGAGCAGTTCTTC. Its translation: CASSLDRGGPYNEQFF.

This clonotype was recorded at least ten times. The genes are TRBV29-1 and TRBJ1-2; maybe TRBD1 (6 bases). Germline lookup yields CDR1 SQVTM and CDR2 ANQGSEA. V was pared by 5 bases and J by 8 bases, with 18 bases between. The CDR3 runs to 13 residues. CDR3 sequence: CSVHREYSRGYTF. The CDR3 nucleotides are TGCAGCGTTCACAGGGAGTACTCTCGGGGCTACACCTTC. Based on the CDR3 plus reference TRBV29-1 and TRBJ1-2, the full variable domain is SAVISQKPSRDICQRGTSLTIQCQVDSQVTMMFWYRQQPGQSLTLIATANQGSEATYESGFVIDKFPISRPNLTFSTLTVSNMSPEDSSIYLCSVHREYSRGYTFGSGTRLTVV.

This clonotype was counted a few times. This chain joins TRBV2 and TRBJ1-1; 8 nucleotides align to TRBD1. In germline, CDR1 is SNHLY, CDR2 FYNNEI. The V gene end was trimmed by 5 bases and the J gene end by 1 base; junction bases not matched to a gene: 6. This CDR3 has 15 residues. CDR3 amino acids: CASSPTTGANTEAFF. The CDR3 region has the DNA TGTGCCAGCAGTCCAACGACAGGGGCGAACACTGAAGCTTTCTTT.

This clonotype is deemed medium-sized. This rearrangement joins TRBV2 to TRBJ1-5; D unclear. This CDR3 is 13 amino acids long. Germline CDR1 is SNHLY and CDR2 is FYNNEI. Trimming removed 2 bases from V and 5 bases from J, with 7 bases in between. CDR3 in amino acids: CASSENPDQPQHF. The CDR3 region has the DNA TGTGCCAGCAGTGAAAACCCCGATCAGCCCCAGCATTTT.

This chain connects TRBV12-3 or TRBV12-4 to TRBJ2-7; 7 nucleotides line up with TRBD2. The CDR3 spans 13 residues. The CDR3 sequence is CASGEAGAYEQYF. DNA of the CDR3: TGTGCTTCCGGGGAGGCGGGAGCCTACGAGCAGTACTTC.

This clonotype was seen a few times. The V and J genes are TRBV20-1 and TRBJ2-4; D call uncertain. V was shortened by 5 bases and J by 0 bases, with 8 bases between the two germline ends. From germline, CDR1 is DFQATT and CDR2 SNEGSKA (reference sequence). The CDR3 has 13 residues. This CDR3 is CSAADGAKNIQYF. The CDR3 nucleotides are TGCAGTGCTGCCGACGGAGCCAAAAACATTCAGTACTTC.

This clonotype was seen repeatedly, ten times or more. The rearrangement links TRBV5-1 to TRBJ2-2; no firm D call. CDR3 size: 15 residues. V lost 0 bases, J lost 4 bases, and 10 bases lay in between. Germline V gives CDR1 SGHRS, CDR2 YFSETQ. CDR3 in DNA: TGCGCCAGCAGCTTGGAACGGTCTGTCACCGGGGAGCTGTTTTTT. It specifies CASSLERSVTGELFF. Drawing the rest from reference TRBV5-1 and TRBJ2-2, the complete variable domain is KAGVTQTPRYLIKTRGQQVTLSCSPISGHRSVSWYQQTPGQGLQFLFEYFSETQRNKGNFPGRFSGRQFSNSRSEMNVSTLELGDSALYLCASSLERSVTGELFFGEGSRLTVL.

The chain employs TRBV5-1 and TRBJ2-5, with D perhaps given as TRBD1 or TRBD2 (5 bases each). The length of the CDR3 is 14 residues. V was shortened by 2 bases and J by 0 bases, with 8 bases between the two germline ends. CDR1 is SGHRS, CDR2 YFSETQ, per germline. The CDR3 DNA is TGCGCCAGCAGCTTTGGGACGGACCAAGAGACCCAGTACTTC. Encoded protein: CASSFGTDQETQYF.

This clonotype was recorded many times. CDR3 in amino acids: CSAVWQDRALSSGNTIYF. In DNA, the CDR3 is TGCAGTGCCGTATGGCAGGACAGGGCGCTAAGCTCTGGAAACACCATATATTTT. This rearrangement joins TRBV20-1 to TRBJ1-3; the match to TRBD1 covers 8 bases. J lost 0 bases, V lost 6 bases, and 16 bases had no gene match. Per the germline V gene, CDR1 is DFQATT and CDR2 is SNEGSKA (reference sequence). The CDR3 length is 18 residues.

This clonotype was found a few times. This chain joins TRBV5-1 and TRBJ1-1, with D hard to call. The germline V gene has CDR1 SGHRS and CDR2 YFSETQ. The CDR3 runs 14 residues. V lost 0 bases and J lost 1, with 7 bases in between. CDR3 coding DNA: TGCGCCAGCAGCTTGGCCCCCGAGAACACTGAAGCTTTCTTT. Protein product: CASSLAPENTEAFF.

J is TRBJ2-1 and V is TRBV11-2; 7 bases agree with TRBD2. The CDR3 totals 16 residues. The V segment lost 5 bases and the J segment 5 bases; nucleotides outside the gene matches: 12. Germline loops: CDR1 SGHAT, CDR2 FQNNGV. CDR3 loop: CASSLIGLETHNEQFF. CDR3 DNA sequence: TGTGCCAGCAGCCTAATAGGACTAGAAACCCACAATGAGCAGTTCTTC.

This rearrangement joins TRBV20-1 to TRBJ2-7; 9 bases match TRBD2. Germline CDR1 and CDR2: DFQATT and SNEGSKA (reference sequence). V lost 2 bases to trimming and J lost 3 bases; unmatched junction nucleotides: 8. The CDR3 runs to 15 residues. The CDR3 DNA follows: TGCAGTGCTAGAATCGAGGCGGGAGGGAACTACGAGCAGTACTTC. The encoded protein is CSARIEAGGNYEQYF.

The chain recombines TRBV12-3 or TRBV12-4 with TRBJ2-3; D possibly corresponds to TRBD2 (6 bases). V gave up 10 bases and J gave up 5 bases, with 19 bases separating them. This CDR3 is 14 amino acids long. The CDR3 loop reads CAIQSTSWGDTQYF. DNA of the CDR3: TGTGCCATCCAGAGTACTAGCTGGGGAGATACGCAGTATTTT.

This clonotype was counted at least ten times. The genes are TRBV27 and TRBJ1-1; possibly TRBD1 for D (5 bases). The CDR3 is 15 amino acids. The V gene lost 5 bases and the J gene lost 3 bases, with 16 bases spanning the gap. In germline, CDR1 is MNHEY, CDR2 SMNVEV (reference sequence). The CDR3 DNA reads as TGTGCCAGCAGTGCCCCGGACTTGGGGGACACTGAAGCTTTCTTT. Protein sequence: CASSAPDLGDTEAFF.

This clonotype appeared many times. The chain employs TRBV2 and TRBJ2-1; D gene uncertain. Germline assignment: CDR1 SNHLY and CDR2 FYNNEI. The CDR3 extends over 16 amino acids. The germline V and J ends were trimmed by 0 bases and 0 bases, with 9 bases remaining between them. In nucleotides, the CDR3 is TGTGCCAGCAGTGAAGCAAGGAAGAGCTCCTACAATGAGCAGTTCTTC. It yields the protein CASSEARKSSYNEQFF. Drawing the rest from reference TRBV2 and TRBJ2-1, the complete variable domain is EPEVTQTPSHQVTQMGQEVILRCVPISNHLYFYWYRQILGQKVEFLVSFYNNEISEKSEIFDDQFSVERPDGSNFTLKIRSTKLEDSAMYFCASSEARKSSYNEQFFGPGTRLTVL.